Below, 32 T cell receptor gamma chains from the same sample are listed, as sequenced in a study of Vδ1+ human thymocytes. General study results and limits: Thymic TRG and TRD repertoires appeared highly polyclonal, with Gaussian CDR3 length distributions.

For these receptors, no antigen is known. RNA was extracted from the cells and then reverse transcribed. The CDR3 regions were amplified by multiplex PCR from V-gene primers to a constant-region primer. TCRdb ran CATT on the multiplex PCR reads. Of over 20,000 gamma-chain clones in the sample, roughly 15% were seen once. Sequencing input: Vdelta1+ gamma-delta thymocytes from the thymus. Regarding subset: FACS-sorted CD3+ TCRalphabeta- TCRVdelta1+ TCRVdelta2- thymocytes. These receptors were obtained from a child less than two years old who had congenital heart surgery.

J is TRGJ1 or TRGJ2 and V is TRGV4. The CDR3 runs to 16 residues. The germline V gene encodes CDR1 EGSTGY and CDR2 YDSYTSSV. The V gene end was trimmed by 2 bases and the J gene end by 1 base; junction bases not matched to a gene: 11. The CDR3 nucleotides read TGTGCCACCTGGGATGCCGAAATTCTTAATTATTATAAGAAACTCTTT. Its protein is CATWDAEILNYYKKLF.

There are a few counts of this clone. The rearrangement links TRGV8 to TRGJ1 or TRGJ2. Germline CDR1 reads VENAVY; CDR2 reads YDSYNSRV. This CDR3 spans 14 amino acids. V gave up 3 bases and J gave up 3 bases; unmatched junction bases: 8. The CDR3 sequence is CATWDETAYYKKLF. The CDR3 region has the DNA TGTGCCACCTGGGATGAGACCGCTTATTATAAGAAACTCTTT.

The V and J genes are TRGV8 and TRGJP1. The germline V gene has CDR1 VENAVY and CDR2 YDSYNSRV. The CDR3 spans 16 residues. With V trimmed by 4 bases and J by 0 bases, 8 bases remained unmatched. Here the CDR3 reads CATWDGSYTTGWFKIF. CDR3 DNA sequence: TGTGCCACCTGGGACGGTAGCTATACCACTGGTTGGTTCAAGATATTT.

The genes are TRGV4 and TRGJ1 or TRGJ2. CDR1 and CDR2 from the germline V gene are EGSTGY and YDSYTSSV. There are 15 residues in the CDR3. V lost 0 bases and J lost 7; bases outside the gene matches: 12. The CDR3: CATWDGPVRWYKKLF. The CDR3 DNA follows: TGTGCCACCTGGGATGGGCCTGTTCGGTGGTATAAGAAACTCTTT.

V gene TRGV9 combines with J gene TRGJ1 or TRGJ2. After removal of 3 bases from V and 5 bases from J, the junction contained 7 bases not matched to a gene. The length of the CDR3 is 13 residues. Germline assignment: CDR1 GITISATS and CDR2 ISYDGTV (reference sequence). The CDR3 loop reads CALWEPSHYKKLF. CDR3 bases: TGTGCCTTGTGGGAGCCTTCACATTATAAGAAACTCTTT.

The genes are TRGV9 and TRGJ1 or TRGJ2. The CDR3 is 15 amino acids. V lost 0 bases and J lost 5; bases outside the gene matches: 10. Germline V gene sequence: CDR1 GITISATS, CDR2 ISYDGTV (reference sequence). Here the CDR3 reads CALWEVGPNDYKKLF. CDR3 DNA sequence: TGTGCCTTGTGGGAGGTGGGACCTAACGATTATAAGAAACTCTTT.

This clone was observed once. This rearrangement joins TRGV9 to TRGJ1 or TRGJ2. The ends lost 2 bases at V and 0 bases at J; junction bases unmatched: 7. Germline loops: CDR1 GITISATS, CDR2 ISYDGTV (reference sequence). This CDR3 has 15 amino acids. CDR3 residues: CALWEAPTNYYKKLF. The CDR3 region has the DNA TGTGCCTTGTGGGAGGCTCCCACGAATTATTATAAGAAACTCTTT.

In its sample, this clone was seen a few times. This rearrangement joins TRGV9 to TRGJ1 or TRGJ2. After removal of 1 base from V and 8 bases from J, the junction contained 11 bases not matched to a gene. The CDR3 extends over 14 amino acids. The germline V gene encodes CDR1 GITISATS and CDR2 ISYDGTV (reference sequence). CDR3 loop: CALWEVARYHKKLF. The CDR3, as DNA: TGTGCCTTGTGGGAGGTTGCACGATACCATAAGAAACTCTTT.

V usage is TRGV4 and J usage is TRGJP1. The V gene's germline CDR1 is EGSTGY and CDR2 YDSYTSSV. The CDR3 loop spans 14 amino acids. J was trimmed by 1 base and V by 4 bases; bases with no gene match: 3. CDR3 bases: TGTGCCACCTGGGAAGCTACCACTGGTTGGTTCAAGATATTT. Protein: CATWEATTGWFKIF.

This chain uses TRGV2 with TRGJ1 or TRGJ2. The CDR3 length is 14 residues. The germline gives CDR1 EGSNGY, CDR2 YDSYNSKV. After removal of 5 bases from V and 0 bases from J, the junction contained 7 bases not matched to a gene. This chain's CDR3 is CATWATSNYYKKLF. The CDR3 region has the DNA TGTGCCACCTGGGCTACCTCGAATTATTATAAGAAACTCTTT.

Worth noting for this clone: One end of the junction is discordant with germline, which a read error may explain. Other DNA sequences from this sample encode an identical CDR3 as well. The J gene is TRGJP, the V gene TRGV9. This CDR3 has 16 residues. Looked up from germline, CDR1 is GITISATS and CDR2 is ISYDGTV (reference sequence). CDR3 nucleotide sequence: TGTGCCTTGTGGGAGGCCCTAGAGTTGGGCAAAAAAATAAAGGTATTT. Encoded protein: CALWEALELGKKIKVF.

The J gene is TRGJ1 or TRGJ2, the V gene TRGV9. V trimming: 5 bases; J trimming: 9 bases; junction bases outside the gene matches: 7. The CDR3 extends over 11 amino acids. Germline values: CDR1 GITISATS, CDR2 ISYDGTV (reference sequence). This chain's CDR3 is CALWGVTKKLF. CDR3 nucleotides: TGTGCCTTGTGGGGAGTAACTAAGAAACTCTTT.

This clone has a handful of counts. The genes are TRGV8 and TRGJ1 or TRGJ2. The germline V gene encodes CDR1 VENAVY and CDR2 YDSYNSRV. This CDR3 has 14 residues. V was clipped by 4 bases and J by 0 bases; unmatched bases: 6. CDR3 DNA sequence: TGTGCCACCTGGGAAAATTCGAATTATTATAAGAAACTCTTT. It encodes CATWENSNYYKKLF.

The chain has TRGV3 and TRGJ1 or TRGJ2. With 0 bases clipped from V and 7 bases from J, the junction kept 9 bases outside the gene matches. Germline CDR1 reads VTNTFY; CDR2 reads YDVSTARD (reference sequence). This CDR3 contains 14 residues. In nucleotides, the CDR3 is TGTGCCACCTGGGACAGGCGGTTGGGGTATAAGAAACTCTTT. Protein sequence: CATWDRRLGYKKLF.

This clone was detected only a few times. This chain connects TRGV4 to TRGJ1 or TRGJ2. J was trimmed by 14 bases and V by 9 bases; bases with no gene match: 13. The germline gives CDR1 EGSTGY, CDR2 YDSYTSSV. The CDR3 is made up of 10 amino acids. CDR3 in DNA: TGTGCCACCCCTTATGAGGGGGAACTCTTT. It yields the protein CATPYEGELF.

Regarding this clone: The junction shows a germline mismatch at one end, possibly a read error. The chain uses TRGV4 and TRGJP2. This CDR3 contains 16 residues. Germline loops: CDR1 EGSTGY, CDR2 YDSYTSSV. DNA for the CDR3: TGTGCCACCTGGAATGGGGCCCGGCAGAAGGATTGGATCAAGACGTTT. It encodes CATWNGARQKDWIKTF.

This clone was seen only a few times. The rearrangement joins TRGV5 to TRGJ1 or TRGJ2. Germline-derived CDR1 and CDR2 are VINAFY and YDVSNSKD. V trimming: 0 bases; J trimming: 3 bases; junction bases outside the gene matches: 8. This CDR3 spans 15 amino acids. The DNA of the CDR3 is TGTGCCACCTGGGACAGGCTGGTTTTTTATTATAAGAAACTCTTT. Translation gives CATWDRLVFYYKKLF.

The chain combines TRGV4 with TRGJ1 or TRGJ2. The V gene end was trimmed by 6 bases and the J gene end by 12 bases; junction bases not matched to a gene: 8. The CDR3 has 10 amino acids. CDR1 is EGSTGY and CDR2 is YDSYTSSV in the germline V gene. The chain's CDR3 is CATWKFMKLF. The CDR3 nucleotides are TGTGCCACCTGGAAGTTTATGAAACTCTTT.

This clone was seen only a few times. The rearrangement joins TRGV4 to TRGJ1 or TRGJ2. Germline CDR1 and CDR2: EGSTGY and YDSYTSSV. CDR3 length: 14 amino acids. The V segment lost 2 bases and the J segment 2 bases; nucleotides outside the gene matches: 6. Written as DNA, the CDR3 is TGTGCCACCTGGGATGTCGGCCATTATTATAAGAAACTCTTT. As protein: CATWDVGHYYKKLF.

This chain uses TRGV2 with TRGJ1 or TRGJ2. The length of the CDR3 is 14 residues. V was clipped by 0 bases and J by 5 bases; unmatched bases: 7. Germline CDR1 EGSNGY, CDR2 YDSYNSKV. DNA of the CDR3: TGTGCCACCTGGGACGGGCCGATAGATTATAAGAAACTCTTT. It specifies CATWDGPIDYKKLF.

This chain joins TRGV8 and TRGJP2. The CDR3 is 13 residues long. The trim removed 1 base at V and 10 bases at J, leaving 6 bases unmatched. Germline V lookup: CDR1 VENAVY, CDR2 YDSYNSRV. The CDR3 loop is CATWDSGGWIKTF. In nucleotides, the CDR3 is TGTGCCACCTGGGATAGTGGAGGTTGGATCAAGACGTTT.

This clone has only a few counts. The chain couples TRGV4 to TRGJ1 or TRGJ2. With 6 bases clipped from V and 10 bases from J, the junction kept 9 bases outside the gene matches. CDR1 and CDR2 from the germline V gene are EGSTGY and YDSYTSSV. There are 11 residues in the CDR3. In DNA form, the CDR3 reads TGTGCCACCTGGAACAACGCAAAGAAACTCTTT. It codes for CATWNNAKKLF.

This clone was recorded a few times. The J gene is TRGJP, the V gene TRGV9. The germline CDR1 and CDR2 sequences are GITISATS and ISYDGTV (reference sequence). Losses at the gene ends were 0 bases for V and 9 bases for J; bases not matched to a gene: 2. The CDR3 is made up of 15 amino acids. For the CDR3, the DNA is TGTGCCTTGTGGGAGGTGGTGTTGGGCAAAAAAATCAAGGTATTT. Its protein product is CALWEVVLGKKIKVF.

Note on this clone: Additional DNA sequences in this sample encode the identical CDR3. The J gene is TRGJ1 or TRGJ2, the V gene TRGV2. Germline lookup yields CDR1 EGSNGY and CDR2 YDSYNSKV. After removal of 0 bases from V and 2 bases from J, the junction contained 4 bases not matched to a gene. CDR3 length equals 14 residues. The CDR3 nucleotides read TGTGCCACCTGGGACGGGCCACATTATTATAAGAAACTCTTT. This encodes CATWDGPHYYKKLF.

A note on this clone: At one of its ends the junction is not consistent with the germline gene, which may arise from a read error. The rearrangement uses TRGV9 and TRGJ1 or TRGJ2. Germline V gene sequence: CDR1 GITISATS, CDR2 ISYDGTV (reference sequence). The CDR3 consists of 14 residues. CDR3 coding DNA: TGTGCCCTGTGGGAGCCCCTGCCATTGGAGGGAAAACTCTTT. Its translation is CALWEPLPLEGKLF.

This rearrangement joins TRGV8 to TRGJ1 or TRGJ2. The CDR3 is 15 residues long. CDR1 is VENAVY and CDR2 is YDSYNSRV in the germline V gene. Unmatched junction bases numbered 8, after V lost 3 bases and J lost 0 bases. CDR3 bases: TGTGCCACCTGGGATCAAAGTTTGAATTATTATAAGAAACTCTTT. Its protein is CATWDQSLNYYKKLF.

Of note for this clone: Mismatch with germline at one junction end may stem from a read error. The genes are TRGV4 and TRGJP2. The germline gives CDR1 EGSTGY, CDR2 YDSYTSSV. The CDR3 spans 16 residues. The CDR3 region has the DNA TGTGCCACCTGGAATGGGCCGGAAGATAGTGATTGGATCAAGACGTTT. This encodes CATWNGPEDSDWIKTF.

This clone appeared a few times. The chain carries TRGV4 and TRGJ1 or TRGJ2. The V segment lost 6 bases and the J segment 3 bases; nucleotides outside the gene matches: 5. The CDR3 runs 12 residues. Per the germline V gene, CDR1 is EGSTGY and CDR2 is YDSYTSSV. Written as DNA, the CDR3 is TGTGCCACCTGGTCCTTTTATTATAAGAAACTCTTT. Translating gives CATWSFYYKKLF.

A remark on this clone: Other DNA sequences in this specimen translate into the identical CDR3. The chain couples TRGV4 to TRGJ1 or TRGJ2. Germline CDR1 EGSTGY, CDR2 YDSYTSSV. Trimming removed 0 bases from V and 16 bases from J; junction bases left unmatched: 9. This CDR3 spans 11 amino acids. CDR3 DNA: TGTGCCACCTGGGATGGGCGAACGGGGCTCTTT. Amino acid sequence: CATWDGRTGLF.

This clone has a handful of counts. V and J are TRGV3 and TRGJ1 or TRGJ2. The V and J ends lost 0 bases and 12 bases, in that order; junction bases with no gene match: 5. Germline V gene sequence: CDR1 VTNTFY, CDR2 YDVSTARD (reference sequence). The CDR3 runs 11 residues. The DNA of the CDR3 is TGTGCCACCTGGGACAGGCTAAGGAAACTCTTT. Translation gives CATWDRLRKLF.

V and J are TRGV4 and TRGJ1 or TRGJ2. The CDR3 has 11 residues. CDR1 is EGSTGY, CDR2 YDSYTSSV, per germline. Trimming took 4 bases from V and 12 from J; bases not matched to a gene: 9. The CDR3 DNA reads TGTGCCACCTGGGACGTCCAGGGGAAACTCTTT. Translation gives CATWDVQGKLF.

This clone was found a few times. The chain carries TRGV5 and TRGJ1 or TRGJ2. The CDR3 covers 16 residues. V lost 3 bases, J lost 0 bases, and 11 bases stayed unmatched. The germline gives CDR1 VINAFY, CDR2 YDVSNSKD. The CDR3 reads CATWDGPFKNYYKKLF. The CDR3, as DNA: TGTGCCACCTGGGACGGGCCATTCAAGAATTATTATAAGAAACTCTTT.